This passage covers 16 T cell receptor beta chains from one sample sequenced in a study of monozygotic twins with inflammatory bowel disease. TCRdb reworked the 5' RACE reads into one entry per CDR3 protein, no DNA. In all, the sample yields some 160,000 distinct CDR3 sequences. The sequenced sample consisted of blood. The receptors originated from a human donor with ulcerative colitis or Crohn's disease, or a healthy co-twin of an affected twin (not recorded which).

CDR3 residues: CASLGGSRTDTQYF. The rearrangement links TRBV7-9 to TRBJ2-3; TCRdb picks TRBD1, but there is no DNA to check that call. CDR3 length equals 14 residues. Per germline, CDR1 SEHNR and CDR2 FQNEAQ (reference sequence). The full variable domain, in which reference TRBV7-9 and TRBJ2-3 provide the parts outside the CDR3, is DTGVSQNPRHKITKRGQNVTFRCDPISEHNRLYWYRQTLGQGPEFLTYFQNEAQLEKSRLLSDRFSAERPKGSFSTLEIQRTEQGDSAMYLCASLGGSRTDTQYFGPGTRLTVL.

The chain employs TRBV19 and TRBJ2-7; without DNA, the TCRdb call of TRBD1 cannot be checked. CDR3 length: 12 residues. Germline assignment: CDR1 LNHDA and CDR2 SQIVND (reference sequence). The CDR3 reads CASRGGIYEQYF.

This chain uses TRBV28 with TRBJ2-7; there is no DNA to check the TCRdb D call of TRBD2. This CDR3 has 14 residues. The germline V gene encodes CDR1 MDHEN and CDR2 SYDVKM. The CDR3 is CASSLSGRGYEQYF. Together with reference TRBV28 and TRBJ2-7, the CDR3 gives the full variable domain: DVKVTQSSRYLVKRTGEKVFLECVQDMDHENMFWYRQDPGLGLRLIYFSYDVKMKEKGDIPEGYSVSREKKERFSLILESASTNQTSMYLCASSLSGRGYEQYFGPGTRLTVT.

The rearrangement uses TRBV5-1 and TRBJ2-3. CDR1 is SGHRS and CDR2 is YFSETQ in the germline V gene. There are 13 residues in the CDR3. The CDR3 region is CASSLVAVDTQYF. Full variable domain (remainder filled in from reference TRBV5-1 and TRBJ2-3): KAGVTQTPRYLIKTRGQQVTLSCSPISGHRSVSWYQQTPGQGLQFLFEYFSETQRNKGNFPGRFSGRQFSNSRSEMNVSTLELGDSALYLCASSLVAVDTQYFGPGTRLTVL.

The chain is built from TRBV6-6 and TRBJ1-5; there is no DNA to check the TCRdb D call of TRBD1. From germline, CDR1 is MNHNY and CDR2 SVGAGI (reference sequence). The CDR3 length is 13 residues. The CDR3 reads CASSRQGRQPQHF.

CDR3 in amino acids: CSARETGRYYGYTF. The J gene is TRBJ1-2, the V gene TRBV20-1; the D gene TCRdb calls, TRBD1, cannot be checked with no DNA. The germline V gene has CDR1 DFQATT and CDR2 SNEGSKA (reference sequence). This CDR3 comprises 14 residues.

V usage is TRBV29-1 and J usage is TRBJ2-2. This CDR3 has 14 amino acids. Germline CDR1 reads SQVTM; CDR2 reads ANQGSEA. The CDR3: CSVLGSRVTGELFF.

This rearrangement joins TRBV20-1 to TRBJ2-5; the D gene TCRdb calls, TRBD1, cannot be checked with no DNA. CDR1 is DFQATT, CDR2 SNEGSKA, per germline (reference sequence). The CDR3 loop spans 15 amino acids. CDR3 residues: CSGQGLGRGSETQYF.

The V call is TRBV28, the J call TRBJ2-3; TCRdb reports TRBD1, a call that lacks DNA to check it against. The CDR3 loop spans 18 amino acids. Looked up from germline, CDR1 is MDHEN and CDR2 is SYDVKM. CDR3 sequence: CASSSPGTGGGGADTQYF.

The V and J genes are TRBV2 and TRBJ1-5. The CDR3 consists of 14 residues. Germline V gives CDR1 SNHLY, CDR2 FYNNEI. CDR3 loop: CASSVGELTQPQHF. Combining the CDR3 with reference TRBV2 and TRBJ1-5 gives the whole variable domain EPEVTQTPSHQVTQMGQEVILRCVPISNHLYFYWYRQILGQKVEFLVSFYNNEISEKSEIFDDQFSVERPDGSNFTLKIRSTKLEDSAMYFCASSVGELTQPQHFGDGTRLSIL.

The V and J genes are TRBV6-5 and TRBJ2-1; checking the TCRdb D call of TRBD2 is not possible without DNA. Germline CDR1 is MNHEY and CDR2 is SVGAGI. This CDR3 region has 16 residues. CDR3 sequence reads: CASSQTRGGGFNEQFF.

V gene TRBV5-1 combines with J gene TRBJ2-7; the TRBD1 assignment by TCRdb is unverifiable without DNA. CDR1 is SGHRS, CDR2 YFSETQ, per germline. This CDR3 region has 12 residues. The CDR3 region is CASSRDVNEQYF.

The CDR3 loop is CASSEVGLAYEQYF. The chain joins TRBV2 to TRBJ2-7; TCRdb reports TRBD2, a call that lacks DNA to check it against. Germline loops: CDR1 SNHLY, CDR2 FYNNEI. The CDR3 has 14 residues.

This rearrangement joins TRBV15 to TRBJ2-7; TCRdb's assignment of TRBD1 cannot be checked, as there is no DNA. The CDR3 covers 13 residues. Per the germline V gene, CDR1 is LNHNV and CDR2 is YYDKDF (reference sequence). The CDR3: CATSRQGYYEQYF.

The chain has TRBV12-3 or TRBV12-4 and TRBJ2-3; TCRdb calls TRBD2, which cannot be checked without DNA. This CDR3 is 15 amino acids long. CDR3 sequence reads: CASSFEQGGTDTQYF.

The CDR3 sequence is CASSRETRGGYNEQFF. The chain joins TRBV15 to TRBJ2-1; TCRdb proposes TRBD2, but this gene call is untestable without DNA. Per germline, CDR1 LNHNV and CDR2 YYDKDF (reference sequence). The CDR3 covers 16 residues. Looking up the rest from reference TRBV15 and TRBJ2-1 gives the full variable domain: DAMVIQNPRYQVTQFGKPVTLSCSQTLNHNVMYWYQQKSSQAPKLLFHYYDKDFNNEADTPDNFQSRRPNTSFCFLDIRSPGLGDTAMYLCASSRETRGGYNEQFFGPGTRLTVL.